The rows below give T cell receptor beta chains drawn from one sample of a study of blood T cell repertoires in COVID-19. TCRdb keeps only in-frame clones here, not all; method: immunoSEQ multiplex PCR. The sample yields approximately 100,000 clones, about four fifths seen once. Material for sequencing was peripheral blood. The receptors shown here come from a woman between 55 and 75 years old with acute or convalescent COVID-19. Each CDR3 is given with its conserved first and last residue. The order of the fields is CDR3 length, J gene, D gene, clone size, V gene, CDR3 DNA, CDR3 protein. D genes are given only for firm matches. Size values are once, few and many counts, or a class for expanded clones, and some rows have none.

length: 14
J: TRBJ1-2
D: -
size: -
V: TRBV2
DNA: TGTGCCAGCAGTGATCGGGGGAACGACTATGGCTACACCTTC
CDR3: CASSDRGNDYGYTF

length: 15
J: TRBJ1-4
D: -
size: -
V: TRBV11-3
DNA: TGTGCCAGCAGCTTAAACAGGGCCACGGATGAAAAACTGTTTTTT
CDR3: CASSLNRATDEKLFF

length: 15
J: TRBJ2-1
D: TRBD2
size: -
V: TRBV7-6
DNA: TGTGCCAGCAGCCCGGCGCTAGCGGGGGGCAATGAGCAGTTCTTC
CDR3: CASSPALAGGNEQFF

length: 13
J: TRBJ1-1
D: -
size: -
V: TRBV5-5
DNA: TGTGCCAGCAGCTTGGTAGGGGACACTGAAGCTTTCTTT
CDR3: CASSLVGDTEAFF

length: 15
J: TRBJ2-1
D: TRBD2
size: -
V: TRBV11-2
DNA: TGTGCCAGCAGCTTAATGGGGGGAGGGTACAATGAGCAGTTCTTC
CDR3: CASSLMGGGYNEQFF

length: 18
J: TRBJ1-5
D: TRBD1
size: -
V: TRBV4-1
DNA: TGCGCCAGCAGCCAAGAATACCCGGGACAGGGACGCAATCAGCCCCAGCATTTT
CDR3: CASSQEYPGQGRNQPQHF

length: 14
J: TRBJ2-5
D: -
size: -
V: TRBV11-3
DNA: TGTGCCAGCAGCCCCGGGTGGGTTCGGGAGACCCAGTACTTC
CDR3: CASSPGWVRETQYF

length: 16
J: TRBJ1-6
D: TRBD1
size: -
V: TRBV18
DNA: TGTGCCAGCTCACCGACAGGGGGGGTGCTGGGATCACCCCTCCACTTT
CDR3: CASSPTGGVLGSPLHF

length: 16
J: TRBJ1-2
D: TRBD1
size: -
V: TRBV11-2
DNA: TGTGCCAGCAGCTTAGAGCCGGGACAGAGTAACTATGGCTACACCTTC
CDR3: CASSLEPGQSNYGYTF

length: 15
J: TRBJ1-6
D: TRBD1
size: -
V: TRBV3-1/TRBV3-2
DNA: TGTGCCAGCAGCACGGGACAGGGGGATAATTCACCCCTCCACTTT
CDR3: CASSTGQGDNSPLHF

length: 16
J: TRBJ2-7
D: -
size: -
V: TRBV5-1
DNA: TGCGCCAGCAGCTTAAACGCAGGGATCTTGTCCTACGAGCAGTACTTC
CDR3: CASSLNAGILSYEQYF

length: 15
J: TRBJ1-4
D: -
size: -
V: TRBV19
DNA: TGTGCCAGTACCCTCTCGAGGGCAACTAATGAAAAACTGTTTTTT
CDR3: CASTLSRATNEKLFF

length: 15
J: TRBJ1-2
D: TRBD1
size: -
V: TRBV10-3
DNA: TGTGCCATCAAGGGTGGGACAGGGGAGGGCTATGGCTACACCTTC
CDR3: CAIKGGTGEGYGYTF

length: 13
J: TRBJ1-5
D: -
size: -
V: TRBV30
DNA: TGTGCCTGGAGTATTGGAGGCAATCAGCCCCAGCATTTT
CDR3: CAWSIGGNQPQHF

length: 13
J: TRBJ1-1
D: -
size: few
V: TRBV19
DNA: TGTGCCAGTAGTATCCGGCAGGGGTGGGGAGCTTTCTTT
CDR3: CASSIRQGWGAFF

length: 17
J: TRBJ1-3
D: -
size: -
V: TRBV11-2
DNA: TGTGCCAGCAGCCGCGGTTTCCAGTTAAGCTCTGGAAACACCATATATTTT
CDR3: CASSRGFQLSSGNTIYF

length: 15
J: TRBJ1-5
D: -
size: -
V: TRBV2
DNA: TGTGCCAGCACCAAAGAGGCAGCTACCAATCAGCCCCAGCATTTT
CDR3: CASTKEAATNQPQHF

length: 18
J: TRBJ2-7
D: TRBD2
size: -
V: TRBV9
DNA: TGTGCCAGCAGCGTAGCTGACACTAGCGGGGGGGCCGCCTACGAGCAGTACTTC
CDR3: CASSVADTSGGAAYEQYF

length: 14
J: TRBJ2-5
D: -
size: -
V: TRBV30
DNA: TGTGCCTGGAGTGTGTCCAGGGCACATGAGACCCAGTACTTC
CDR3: CAWSVSRAHETQYF

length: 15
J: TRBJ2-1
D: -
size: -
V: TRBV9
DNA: TGTGCCAGCAGCGTAGTCGCCGACTCGGACAATGAGCAGTTCTTC
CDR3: CASSVVADSDNEQFF

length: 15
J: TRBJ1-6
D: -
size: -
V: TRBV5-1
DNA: TGCGCCAGCACCGAGGACAGCTCCTATAATTCACCCCTCCACTTT
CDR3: CASTEDSSYNSPLHF

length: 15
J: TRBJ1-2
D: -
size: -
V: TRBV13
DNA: TGTGCCAGCAGCTCCCCCCGGGGGGGGGACTATGGCTACACCTTC
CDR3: CASSSPRGGDYGYTF

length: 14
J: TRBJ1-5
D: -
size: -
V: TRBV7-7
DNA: TGTGCTAGCAGCTCGAGCAGGACAAATCAGCCCCAGCATTTT
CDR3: CASSSSRTNQPQHF

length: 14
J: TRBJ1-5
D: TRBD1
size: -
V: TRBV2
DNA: TGTGCCAGCCGGACAGGCCCTAGCAATCAGCCCCAGCATTTT
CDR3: CASRTGPSNQPQHF

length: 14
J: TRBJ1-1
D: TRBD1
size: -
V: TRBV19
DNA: TGTGCCAGTAGTATTTCAGGGGGCAGGACTGAAGCTTTCTTT
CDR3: CASSISGGRTEAFF

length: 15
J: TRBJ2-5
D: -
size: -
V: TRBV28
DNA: TGTGCCAGCAGTCCTCCCACAGGGTTCATAAAGACCCAGTACTTC
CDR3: CASSPPTGFIKTQYF

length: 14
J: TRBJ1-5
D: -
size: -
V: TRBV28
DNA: TGTGCCAGCAGTTTAATCGGGGGGAATCAGCCCCAGCATTTT
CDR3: CASSLIGGNQPQHF

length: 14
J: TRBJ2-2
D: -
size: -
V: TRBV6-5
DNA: TGTGCCAGCAGGTTGGGGGGGCAAACCGGGGAGCTGTTTTTT
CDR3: CASRLGGQTGELFF

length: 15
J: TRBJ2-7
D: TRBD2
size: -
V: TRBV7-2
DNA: TGTGCCAGCAGAAAGGGACTAGCGGGCTCCTACGAGCAGTACTTC
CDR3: CASRKGLAGSYEQYF

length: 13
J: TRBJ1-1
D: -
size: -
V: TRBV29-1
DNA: TGCAGCGTTCGTCGGACACTCGACACTGAAGCTTTCTTT
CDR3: CSVRRTLDTEAFF

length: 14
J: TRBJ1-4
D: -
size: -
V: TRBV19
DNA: TGTGCCAGTAGTAAGGACAGCCTTAATGAAAAACTGTTTTTT
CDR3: CASSKDSLNEKLFF